These 32 T cell receptor beta chains originate from one sample sequenced in a study of blood T cell repertoires in COVID-19 (dated by TCRdb to 2020 to 2021). Libraries were constructed by the immunoSEQ multiplex PCR assay. Entries here come from immuneACCESS through TCRdb and include only in-frame sequences with V and J called. Some clones fail to appear in such tables; in the studies checked, an unresolved V gene covers under half of the shortfall, and the cause of the remainder is unknown. The sample contains about 130,000 clones, approximately 84% of them found a single time. The leading ten clones occupy 10% to 15% of the sample. The sequencing sample was made of peripheral blood. These receptors all stem from a woman aged 55 to 70 with acute or convalescent COVID-19.

V is TRBV2 and J is TRBJ2-1, with a weak D call TRBD2 (5 bases). CDR3 length equals 15 residues. V was pared by 8 bases and J by 5 bases, with 19 bases between. The germline CDR1 and CDR2 sequences are SNHLY and FYNNEI. The CDR3 loop is CASSQRTLRHNEQFF. For the CDR3, the DNA is TGTGCCAGCTCTCAACGGACTCTTAGACACAATGAGCAGTTCTTC.

V gene TRBV5-4 combines with J gene TRBJ2-5; D gene unclear. Germline-derived CDR1 and CDR2 are SGHNT and YYREEE (reference sequence). This CDR3 contains 14 residues. Trimming took 0 bases from V and 4 from J, leaving 10 bases between them. CDR3 amino acids: CASSLDQRGETQYF. CDR3 DNA: TGTGCCAGCAGCTTGGACCAGAGAGGAGAGACCCAGTACTTC.

The genes are TRBV5-1 and TRBJ1-2; D not resolved. The CDR3 loop spans 12 amino acids. Germline loops: CDR1 SGHRS, CDR2 YFSETQ. V was pared by 6 bases and J by 8 bases, with 14 bases between. The CDR3 here is CASNQDRGGYTF. CDR3 bases: TGCGCCAGCAACCAGGACCGAGGGGGCTACACCTTC.

The chain has TRBV9 and TRBJ2-3; D unresolved. Trimming removed 7 bases at V and 2 bases at J, with 17 bases between. Germline V CDR1 and CDR2: SGDLS, YYNGEE. CDR3 length: 15 amino acids. The CDR3 loop is CASGDVWSSTDTQYF. The CDR3 nucleotides are TGTGCCAGCGGCGACGTATGGAGTTCCACAGATACGCAGTATTTT.

The sample holds one count of this clone. The rearrangement links TRBV2 to TRBJ2-1; D possibly corresponds to TRBD1 (6 bases). The CDR3 is made up of 12 amino acids. V lost 6 bases, J lost 9 bases, and 12 bases lay in between. Per the germline V gene, CDR1 is SNHLY and CDR2 is FYNNEI. CDR3 protein: CASRQGLGEQFF. CDR3 bases: TGTGCCAGCAGACAGGGATTAGGTGAGCAGTTCTTC.

The chain joins TRBV2 to TRBJ2-1; 7 bases match TRBD1. V lost 6 bases and J lost 4; bases outside the gene matches: 3. Looked up from germline, CDR1 is SNHLY and CDR2 is FYNNEI. This CDR3 is built from 13 residues. The DNA of the CDR3 is TGTGCCAGCAGGGGACAGAATTACAATGAGCAGTTCTTC. It yields the protein CASRGQNYNEQFF.

J is TRBJ1-2 and V is TRBV7-2; TRBD1 aligns across 7 bases. CDR3 size: 16 residues. Germline V gene sequence: CDR1 SGHTA, CDR2 FQGNSA. Trimming removed 3 bases from V and 8 bases from J; junction bases left unmatched: 15. CDR3 loop: CASSFRDSKQSQGYTF. The CDR3, as DNA: TGTGCCAGCAGCTTCCGGGACAGTAAGCAAAGTCAGGGCTACACCTTC.

The chain has TRBV7-9 and TRBJ2-1, with TRBD1 as a possible D gene (5 bases). Between the trimmed V and J ends, which lost 5 bases and 7 bases, there was a span of 9 bases. Germline values: CDR1 SEHNR, CDR2 FQNEAQ (reference sequence). CDR3 length: 12 amino acids. CDR3: CASSHQGNEQFF. The CDR3 DNA reads TGTGCCAGCAGCCATCAGGGAAATGAGCAGTTCTTC.

V is TRBV3-1 (or the pseudogene TRBV3-2) and J is TRBJ1-5; D is unresolved. Trimming pared 3 bases from V and 0 bases from J, leaving 9 bases between. The CDR3 is 15 residues long. The germline gives CDR1 LGHDT, CDR2 YNNKEL (reference sequence). CDR3 DNA sequence: TGTGCCAGCAGCCACGAGCGGGGTAGCAATCAGCCCCAGCATTTT. It translates to CASSHERGSNQPQHF.

This clone was recorded only once. The chain has TRBV5-4 and TRBJ2-7; 13 bases match TRBD2. Looked up from germline, CDR1 is SGHNT and CDR2 is YYREEE (reference sequence). Trimming at V came to 3 bases and at J to 3 bases, leaving 3 bases not matched to a gene. This CDR3 is built from 15 residues. The CDR3 spells CASSSGLAGVYEQYF. The CDR3 nucleotides are TGTGCCAGCAGCTCTGGACTAGCGGGAGTCTACGAGCAGTACTTC. Supplemented by reference TRBV5-4 and TRBJ2-7, the full variable domain reads ETGVTQSPTHLIKTRGQQVTLRCSSQSGHNTVSWYQQALGQGPQFIFQYYREEENGRGNFPPRFSGLQFPNYSSELNVNALELDDSALYLCASSSGLAGVYEQYFGPGTRLTVT.

This clone showed up just a few times. The chain is built from TRBV6-5 and TRBJ2-7, with 7 bases matching TRBD2. Germline lookup yields CDR1 MNHEY and CDR2 SVGAGI. The CDR3 spans 13 residues. After removal of 10 bases from V and 2 bases from J, the junction contained 8 bases not matched to a gene. The CDR3 DNA is TGTGCCATTGGGGGGGGGATTACCTACGAGCAGTACTTC. Its translation: CAIGGGITYEQYF.

The genes are TRBV4-1 and TRBJ1-1; TRBD1 matches at 7 bases. V lost 3 bases and J lost 0; bases outside the gene matches: 22. The CDR3 covers 21 residues. Germline values: CDR1 MGHRA, CDR2 YSYEKL. CDR3 bases: TGCGCCAGCAGCCACTCAAACCGGCCACAGGCCAGACAGGGCATGAACACTGAAGCTTTCTTT. It specifies CASSHSNRPQARQGMNTEAFF.

The chain couples TRBV2 to TRBJ1-2, with D possibly being TRBD1 (5 bases). The CDR3 totals 13 residues. V was pared by 4 bases and J by 8 bases, with 14 bases between. Germline V gives CDR1 SNHLY, CDR2 FYNNEI. CDR3 nucleotide sequence: TGTGCCAGCAGTGTCGACAGCTCGGGCGGCTACACCTTC. It codes for CASSVDSSGGYTF.

The gene calls are TRBV19 and TRBJ2-1; 15 bases are shared with TRBD2. J lost 3 bases, V lost 8 bases, and 2 bases had no gene match. This CDR3 has 15 residues. Germline V lookup: CDR1 LNHDA, CDR2 SQIVND (reference sequence). The CDR3 region is CASGLAGGFYNEQFF. The CDR3 region has the DNA TGTGCCAGTGGACTAGCGGGGGGGTTCTACAATGAGCAGTTCTTC. Using reference TRBV19 and TRBJ2-1 for the parts outside the CDR3, the full variable domain is DGGITQSPKYLFRKEGQNVTLSCEQNLNHDAMYWYRQDPGQGLRLIYYSQIVNDFQKGDIAEGYSVSREKKESFPLTVTSAQKNPTAFYLCASGLAGGFYNEQFFGPGTRLTVL.

The CDR3 DNA sequence: TGTGCCAGCAGGGCTGGACAGGTTTCTGGAAACACCATATATTTT. It yields the protein CASRAGQVSGNTIYF. The chain uses TRBV6-5 and TRBJ1-3; 7 bases agree with TRBD1. J gave up 1 base and V 6 bases, and 6 bases lay outside the gene matches. The CDR3 is 15 amino acids. Looked up from germline, CDR1 is MNHEY and CDR2 is SVGAGI.

This rearrangement joins TRBV6-2 or TRBV6-3 to TRBJ1-5; D is ambiguous. Germline loops: CDR1 MNHEY, CDR2 SVGEGT. The CDR3 extends over 13 amino acids. With 2 bases removed from V and 16 bases from J, the gap between germline ends came to 18 bases. The CDR3, as DNA: TGTGCCAGCAGTTACAAGTTGATTGGGCCGGAACATTTT. Its protein is CASSYKLIGPEHF.

The V and J genes are TRBV4-1 and TRBJ1-4; D remains ambiguous. Trimming cost V 0 bases and J 7 bases, with 9 bases left between them. The length of the CDR3 is 14 residues. The germline gives CDR1 MGHRA, CDR2 YSYEKL. CDR3 nucleotides: TGCGCCAGCAGCCAAGACGAGGTCCCTGAAAAACTGTTTTTT. This translates into CASSQDEVPEKLFF.

The gene calls are TRBV2 and TRBJ2-6; 11 nucleotides align to TRBD1. Germline V lookup: CDR1 SNHLY, CDR2 FYNNEI. The CDR3 is made up of 17 amino acids. Unmatched junction bases numbered 4, after V lost 6 bases and J lost 0 bases. The DNA for the CDR3 is TGTGCCAGCAGGTCGGGGACAGGGGGCTCTGGGGCCAACGTCCTGACTTTC. Translation: CASRSGTGGSGANVLTF.

V and J are TRBV7-9 and TRBJ1-4; D not resolved. Trimming removed 5 bases at V and 7 bases at J, with 11 bases between. CDR1 SEHNR and CDR2 FQNEAQ come from the germline V gene (reference sequence). This CDR3 has 13 residues. CDR3 sequence: CASSPRRGEKLFF. CDR3 bases: TGTGCCAGCAGCCCGAGGCGGGGTGAAAAACTGTTTTTT.

CDR3 sequence (DNA): TGTGCCAGCAGCCCGGGGGGCGGGGAGCTGTTTTTT. Protein sequence: CASSPGGGELFF. The rearrangement links TRBV5-4 to TRBJ2-2; the match to TRBD2 covers 7 bases. The CDR3 is 12 residues long. CDR1 is SGHNT and CDR2 is YYREEE in the germline V gene (reference sequence). The ends lost 4 bases at V and 7 bases at J; junction bases unmatched: 1.

This chain joins TRBV12-3 or TRBV12-4 and TRBJ1-1, with TRBD1 as a possible D gene (6 bases). This CDR3 has 13 amino acids. Trimming removed 5 bases from V and 8 bases from J, with 15 bases in between. The CDR3 reads CASSPGLDREAFF. CDR3 nucleotides: TGTGCCAGCAGTCCCGGTCTCGACAGGGAAGCTTTCTTT.

The chain recombines TRBV6-5 with TRBJ2-7; possible D gene TRBD1, 5 bases. This CDR3 region has 13 residues. The V gene's germline CDR1 is MNHEY and CDR2 SVGAGI. Trimming removed 4 bases at V and 2 bases at J, with 9 bases between. CDR3 region: CASSSWGAYEQYV. CDR3 bases: TGTGCCAGCAGTTCCTGGGGCGCCTACGAGCAGTACGTC.

The V gene is TRBV5-1, the J gene TRBJ2-2; TRBD1 matches 9 bases. This CDR3 has 15 residues. The J segment lost 1 base and the V segment lost 4 bases, leaving 2 bases of the junction unmatched. Per germline, CDR1 SGHRS and CDR2 YFSETQ. CDR3 residues: CASSPGQGNTGELFF. The CDR3 DNA follows: TGCGCCAGCAGCCCGGGACAGGGGAACACCGGGGAGCTGTTTTTT. Together with reference TRBV5-1 and TRBJ2-2, the CDR3 gives the full variable domain: KAGVTQTPRYLIKTRGQQVTLSCSPISGHRSVSWYQQTPGQGLQFLFEYFSETQRNKGNFPGRFSGRQFSNSRSEMNVSTLELGDSALYLCASSPGQGNTGELFFGEGSRLTVL.

The rearrangement links TRBV18 to TRBJ1-2; weak D call: TRBD1 (6 bases). The CDR3 sequence is 18 residues long. The germline gives CDR1 KGHSH, CDR2 LQKENI. The V gene lost 4 bases and the J gene lost 4 bases, with 25 bases spanning the gap. The CDR3 DNA is TGTGCCAGCTCACTAAACGGAAATAGACAGGATTTAATCTATGGCTACACCTTC. Translated, it gives CASSLNGNRQDLIYGYTF.

The rearrangement links TRBV2 to TRBJ1-2; 10 nucleotides align to TRBD1. This CDR3 has 15 amino acids. Germline loops: CDR1 SNHLY, CDR2 FYNNEI. J gave up 6 bases and V 6 bases, and 10 bases lay outside the gene matches. The CDR3 here is CASSELPGTGDGYTF. The CDR3 DNA follows: TGTGCCAGCAGCGAACTTCCCGGGACAGGGGATGGCTACACCTTC.

The rearrangement uses TRBV7-2 and TRBJ2-7, with 7 bases lining up with TRBD1. Germline V CDR1 and CDR2: SGHTA, FQGNSA. Losses at the gene ends were 5 bases for V and 1 base for J; bases not matched to a gene: 5. The CDR3 is made up of 14 amino acids. The CDR3: CASSPRTGSYEQYF. In DNA form, the CDR3 reads TGTGCCAGCAGCCCTAGGACAGGATCCTACGAGCAGTACTTC.

The chain couples TRBV7-6 to TRBJ1-5; D remains unclear. Germline V CDR1 and CDR2: SGHVS, FNYEAQ. V was clipped by 3 bases and J by 4 bases, with 7 bases between them. The CDR3 length is 13 residues. DNA for the CDR3: TGTGCCAGCAGCTTGTCTGTAAATCAGCCCCAGCATTTT. This encodes CASSLSVNQPQHF.

This sequence joins TRBV6-4 and TRBJ1-6; D possibly corresponds to TRBD1 (6 bases). From germline, CDR1 is MRHNA and CDR2 SNTAGT. CDR3 size: 14 residues. The V and J ends lost 3 bases and 9 bases respectively, with 12 bases between them. CDR3 coding DNA: TGTGCCAGCAGTGATGGGGGCAGTGGTTCACCCCTCCACTTT. It translates to CASSDGGSGSPLHF.

The genes are TRBV25-1 and TRBJ1-2; a weak D match, TRBD1 (5 bases). Trimming pared 5 bases from V and 2 bases from J, leaving 6 bases between. CDR3 length: 12 residues. CDR1 is MGHDK, CDR2 SYGVNS, per germline. CDR3 amino acids: CASSRGNYGYTF. DNA of the CDR3: TGTGCCAGCAGTCGGGGGAACTATGGCTACACCTTC.

The chain is built from TRBV3-1 (or the pseudogene TRBV3-2) and TRBJ1-2; D gene ambiguous. V shed 0 bases and J shed 3 bases, with 8 bases lying between them. Germline V gene lookup returns CDR1 LGHDT and CDR2 YNNKEL (reference sequence). The CDR3 loop spans 14 amino acids. CDR3 protein: CASSQEGEDYGYTF. The DNA for the CDR3 is TGTGCCAGCAGCCAAGAAGGCGAGGACTATGGCTACACCTTC.

The chain has TRBV19 and TRBJ1-5; D call uncertain. V was shortened by 5 bases and J by 2 bases, with 10 bases between the two germline ends. The CDR3 is 14 amino acids. Germline lookup yields CDR1 LNHDA and CDR2 SQIVND (reference sequence). CDR3 sequence: CASSPFAGNQPQHF. The CDR3 region has the DNA TGTGCCAGTAGTCCCTTCGCGGGCAATCAGCCCCAGCATTTT.

This chain links TRBV6-7 with TRBJ1-1, with D hard to call. TRBV6-7 has ORF status, its function being uncertain. The CDR3 is 17 amino acids. Trimming left V 4 bases short and J 0 bases short, with 18 bases between. CDR3 sequence: CASSFILPPLMNTEAFF. The DNA of the CDR3 is TGTGCCAGCAGTTTTATCCTACCACCCCTTATGAACACTGAAGCTTTCTTT.